The 27 T cell receptor beta chains given below trace back to one sample, sequenced in a study of blood T cell repertoires in COVID-19. The data were produced by immunoSEQ multiplex PCR, yet TCRdb's version contains in-frame clones alone and is incomplete. The sample shows 170,000 or so clones, approximately 85% of them seen only once. The sample taken for sequencing was PBMCs or T cells enriched from blood (not recorded which). The receptors were sampled from a man aged 35-49 years who had recovered from COVID-19.

This clone came up a few times. V and J are TRBV5-1 and TRBJ2-7, with 10 bases fitting TRBD2. Germline V CDR1 and CDR2: SGHRS, YFSETQ. V lost 2 bases, J lost 2 bases, and 13 bases stayed unmatched. The CDR3 runs 18 residues. The DNA for the CDR3 is TGCGCCAGCAGCTTCCAGCGGGGGGGCAAAGATTTTACCTACGAGCAGTACTTC. This translates into CASSFQRGGKDFTYEQYF.

Written as DNA, the CDR3 is TGTGCCAGCAGCCCCCTTCAGGGAAACACCATATATTTT. It encodes CASSPLQGNTIYF. V gene TRBV6-6 combines with J gene TRBJ1-3; D gene uncertain. The germline gives CDR1 MNHNY, CDR2 SVGAGI (reference sequence). The V end lost 6 bases, the J end lost 4 bases, and 10 bases lay between the germline ends. The CDR3 loop spans 13 amino acids.

In its sample, this clone was seen a few times. The same CDR3 arises from other DNA sequences in this sample as well. The CDR3 spells CASSFSMNTEAFF. The DNA for the CDR3 is TGCGCCAGCAGCTTTAGTATGAACACTGAAGCTTTCTTT. J is TRBJ1-1 and V is TRBV5-1; D uncertain. V dropped 2 bases and J dropped 0 bases, with 5 bases sitting between them. Germline V gene data show CDR1 as SGHRS and CDR2 as YFSETQ. This CDR3 region has 13 residues.

This clone was counted a single time. V and J are TRBV5-5 and TRBJ2-7, with TRBD2 matching 12 bases. V shed 5 bases, J shed 1 base, and the junction held 7 bases outside the gene matches. CDR3 length: 16 residues. Per germline, CDR1 SGHKS and CDR2 YYEKEE (reference sequence). The CDR3 spells CASSSGLAGLSYEQYF. The CDR3 coding sequence is TGTGCCAGCAGTTCAGGACTAGCGGGACTTTCCTACGAGCAGTACTTC.

A single count supports this clone. This chain uses TRBV27 with TRBJ1-1; D is ambiguous. The CDR3 is made up of 14 amino acids. Trimming removed 5 bases at V and 0 bases at J, with 10 bases between. The germline V gene encodes CDR1 MNHEY and CDR2 SMNVEV (reference sequence). The CDR3 DNA follows: TGTGCCAGCAGTAGAGGAGTTATGAACACTGAAGCTTTCTTT. It is translated as CASSRGVMNTEAFF.

This chain links TRBV5-4 with TRBJ2-2, with 11 bases aligning to TRBD1. The germline V gene encodes CDR1 SGHNT and CDR2 YYREEE (reference sequence). The CDR3 extends over 15 amino acids. V was clipped by 3 bases and J by 6 bases; unmatched bases: 4. The chain's CDR3 is CASSSDRGQSGELFF. In DNA form, the CDR3 reads TGTGCCAGCAGCTCGGACAGGGGGCAATCCGGGGAGCTGTTTTTT.

The chain carries TRBV30 and TRBJ1-1; 8 bases fit TRBD1. V lost 0 bases, J lost 3 bases, and 6 bases stayed unmatched. This CDR3 has 15 residues. CDR1 is GTSNPN and CDR2 is SVGIG in the germline V gene (reference sequence). The CDR3 nucleotides read TGTGCCTGGAGTGTAAGTCACAGGGGGTACACTGAAGCTTTCTTT. Amino acid sequence: CAWSVSHRGYTEAFF.

To note about this clone: One end of the junction is discordant with germline, which a read error may explain. Other DNA sequences within the sample encode an identical CDR3. The chain uses TRBV5-1 and TRBJ2-7; the match to TRBD2 covers 15 bases. Germline values: CDR1 SGHRS, CDR2 YFSETQ. This CDR3 is built from 15 residues. In DNA, the CDR3 is TGCGCTAGCAGCCCAGGACTAGCGGGGGGGCGAGAGCAGTACTTC. Translated: CASSPGLAGGREQYF. Supplemented by reference TRBV5-1 and TRBJ2-7, the full variable domain reads KAGVTQTPRYLIKTRGQQVTLSCSPISGHRSVSWYQQTPGQGLQFLFEYFSETQRNKGNFPGRFSGRQFSNSRSEMNVSTLELGDSALYLCASSPGLAGGREQYFGPGTRLTVT.

V and J are TRBV6-1 and TRBJ2-7, with D uncertain. The V gene lost 2 bases and the J gene lost 2 bases, with 19 bases spanning the gap. There are 17 residues in the CDR3. Germline assignment: CDR1 MNHNS and CDR2 SASEGT. The DNA for the CDR3 is TGTGCCAGCAGTGAATGGGCTACCGACAAAGCAACCTACGAGCAGTACTTC. Protein sequence: CASSEWATDKATYEQYF.

This chain joins TRBV27 and TRBJ2-2; 7 bases map to TRBD1. The V segment lost 6 bases and the J segment 2 bases; nucleotides outside the gene matches: 6. This CDR3 has 15 amino acids. The germline V gene has CDR1 MNHEY and CDR2 SMNVEV (reference sequence). CDR3: CASRSGTANTGELFF. DNA of the CDR3: TGTGCCAGCAGGTCGGGGACAGCCAACACCGGGGAGCTGTTTTTT.

The chain combines TRBV27 with TRBJ1-1, with D possibly TRBD1 on 5 matching bases. This CDR3 contains 13 residues. Germline CDR1 is MNHEY and CDR2 is SMNVEV (reference sequence). Deletions cut 2 bases from V and 3 bases from J, with 7 bases between. The CDR3 bases are TGTGCCAGCAGTTTAAGGGGATACACTGAAGCTTTCTTT. This encodes CASSLRGYTEAFF.

The rearrangement joins TRBV14 to TRBJ2-7; 7 nucleotides line up with TRBD1. Germline CDR1 reads SGHDN; CDR2 reads FVKESK. V was clipped by 4 bases and J by 0 bases; unmatched bases: 6. The CDR3 is made up of 15 amino acids. The DNA of the CDR3 is TGTGCCAGCAGCCCCCGGGACAGCGTCTCCTACGAGCAGTACTTC. Translated: CASSPRDSVSYEQYF.

V and J are TRBV6-5 and TRBJ1-2; tentative D call: TRBD1 (5 bases). The germline gives CDR1 MNHEY, CDR2 SVGAGI. This CDR3 has 15 amino acids. V was trimmed by 7 bases and J by 4 bases, leaving 19 bases between them. The CDR3 DNA sequence: TGTGCCAGCAATCGAGGGGAGGGGAAGAGCTATGGCTACACCTTC. Protein sequence: CASNRGEGKSYGYTF.

The CDR3 bases are TGTGCCAGTAGTATAGGGAGAGGCACTGAAGCTTTCTTT. The encoded protein is CASSIGRGTEAFF. The chain carries TRBV19 and TRBJ1-1; D unclear. V shed 1 base and J shed 4 bases, with 7 bases lying between them. Germline values: CDR1 LNHDA, CDR2 SQIVND (reference sequence). The CDR3 has 13 residues.

In this sample, this clone turned up once. V and J are TRBV7-8 and TRBJ1-4; possibly TRBD1 for D (6 bases). The CDR3 covers 15 residues. Trimming pared 6 bases from V and 7 bases from J, leaving 18 bases between. Germline CDR1 reads SGHVS; CDR2 reads FQNEAQ. The CDR3 here is CASRPLQGSAEKLFF. The CDR3 DNA sequence: TGTGCCAGCAGACCTCTACAGGGAAGTGCTGAAAAACTGTTTTTT.

This clone was detected only a few times. The rearrangement links TRBV14 to TRBJ1-4; a weak D match, TRBD1 (6 bases). This CDR3 region has 15 residues. Germline lookup yields CDR1 SGHDN and CDR2 FVKESK. V gave up 4 bases and J gave up 4 bases, with 13 bases separating them. The CDR3 sequence is CASSRLGQFNEKLFF. CDR3 DNA sequence: TGTGCCAGCAGCCGACTTGGACAGTTTAATGAAAAACTGTTTTTT.

The chain joins TRBV12-5 to TRBJ2-1, with 7 bases lining up with TRBD1. J was trimmed by 4 bases and V by 4 bases; bases with no gene match: 22. CDR3 length: 20 amino acids. Germline V gene data show CDR1 as LGHNT and CDR2 as FRNRAP. CDR3 loop: CASGYKPFLRQGQDYNEQFF. The CDR3 DNA reads as TGTGCTAGTGGTTATAAACCCTTCCTACGACAGGGACAAGATTACAATGAGCAGTTCTTC. The whole variable domain, remainder taken from reference TRBV12-5 and TRBJ2-1, is DARVTQTPRHKVTEMGQEVTMRCQPILGHNTVFWYRQTMMQGLELLAYFRNRAPLDDSGMPKDRFSAEMPDATLATLKIQPSEPRDSAVYFCASGYKPFLRQGQDYNEQFFGPGTRLTVL.

The chain combines TRBV11-3 with TRBJ1-2, with unresolved D. Trimming removed 2 bases from V and 0 bases from J, with 13 bases in between. The CDR3 runs to 16 residues. Germline V gene data show CDR1 as SGHNT and CDR2 as YENEEA. This CDR3 reads CASSLFFQATNYGYTF. The DNA for the CDR3 is TGTGCCAGCAGCTTATTTTTTCAGGCGACTAACTATGGCTACACCTTC.

The chain recombines TRBV5-1 with TRBJ2-1, with D possibly matching TRBD2 (6 bases). Between the trimmed V and J ends, which lost 2 bases and 8 bases, there was a span of 14 bases. This CDR3 has 14 residues. Germline V lookup: CDR1 SGHRS, CDR2 YFSETQ. The CDR3 here is CASSLQTPGDEQFF. CDR3 nucleotides: TGCGCCAGCAGCTTACAGACACCGGGAGATGAGCAGTTCTTC.

The chain employs TRBV5-1 and TRBJ1-1; D is possibly TRBD1 (5 bases). The CDR3 extends over 14 amino acids. Trimming removed 7 bases at V and 1 base at J, with 14 bases between. Germline V CDR1 and CDR2: SGHRS, YFSETQ. CDR3 residues: CASSPGTTNTEAFF. The CDR3 DNA reads as TGCGCCAGCTCCCCCGGGACTACGAACACTGAAGCTTTCTTT.

This rearrangement joins TRBV2 to TRBJ2-3; 14 positions agree with TRBD2. The ends lost 6 bases at V and 5 bases at J; junction bases unmatched: 16. CDR1 SNHLY and CDR2 FYNNEI come from the germline V gene. This CDR3 is 19 amino acids long. The CDR3 protein is CASRTGTSGSPRGQDTQYF. The CDR3 DNA sequence: TGTGCCAGCAGGACCGGGACTAGCGGGAGTCCAAGGGGGCAAGATACGCAGTATTTT.

The V gene is TRBV30, the J gene TRBJ1-6; unclear D gene. Germline V gene data show CDR1 as GTSNPN and CDR2 as SVGIG (reference sequence). The germline V and J ends were trimmed by 2 bases and 6 bases, with 17 bases remaining between them. CDR3 length: 16 amino acids. DNA for the CDR3: TGTGCCTGGAGTAGCCCAGGATCCGGCCTTAATTCACCCCTCCACTTT. The encoded protein is CAWSSPGSGLNSPLHF.

V and J are TRBV7-8 and TRBJ2-3; 7 bases map to TRBD1. CDR3 length: 16 amino acids. J gave up 0 bases and V 5 bases, and 8 bases lay outside the gene matches. The germline V gene has CDR1 SGHVS and CDR2 FQNEAQ. CDR3 DNA sequence: TGTGCCAGCAGCCCCGAGGGACAGCTTAGCACAGATACGCAGTATTTT. As protein: CASSPEGQLSTDTQYF.

The chain is built from TRBV15 and TRBJ1-1; 11 bases are a match to TRBD1. The germline V gene has CDR1 LNHNV and CDR2 YYDKDF (reference sequence). The CDR3 loop spans 16 amino acids. V dropped 0 bases and J dropped 4; count of bases not matched to a gene: 4. The CDR3 DNA sequence: TGTGCCACCAGCAGAGAAGCCGGGACAGGGGGCACTGAAGCTTTCTTT. It encodes CATSREAGTGGTEAFF.

V and J are TRBV30 and TRBJ1-6; weak D call: TRBD1 (6 bases). CDR1 and CDR2 from the germline V gene are GTSNPN and SVGIG (reference sequence). This CDR3 region has 14 residues. Trimming removed 4 bases from V and 4 bases from J, with 11 bases in between. CDR3 bases: TGTGCCTGGACCGGGGGGCAATATAATTCACCCCTCCACTTT. Translated: CAWTGGQYNSPLHF.

The genes are TRBV29-1 and TRBJ1-2, with 7 bases aligning to TRBD1. The length of the CDR3 is 11 residues. After removal of 2 bases from V and 7 bases from J, the junction contained 1 base not matched to a gene. Looked up from germline, CDR1 is SQVTM and CDR2 is ANQGSEA. In nucleotides, the CDR3 is TGCAGCGTTGAAACAGGGGCTGGCTACACCTTC. Translated: CSVETGAGYTF.

The rearrangement uses TRBV5-1 and TRBJ1-2, with 9 bases that match TRBD1. The J segment lost 2 bases and the V segment lost 4 bases, leaving 12 bases of the junction unmatched. CDR3 size: 17 residues. From germline, CDR1 is SGHRS and CDR2 YFSETQ. The CDR3 is CASSAAGQGVSNYGYTF. The CDR3 DNA sequence: TGCGCCAGCAGCGCTGCGGGACAGGGAGTGTCCAACTATGGCTACACCTTC.